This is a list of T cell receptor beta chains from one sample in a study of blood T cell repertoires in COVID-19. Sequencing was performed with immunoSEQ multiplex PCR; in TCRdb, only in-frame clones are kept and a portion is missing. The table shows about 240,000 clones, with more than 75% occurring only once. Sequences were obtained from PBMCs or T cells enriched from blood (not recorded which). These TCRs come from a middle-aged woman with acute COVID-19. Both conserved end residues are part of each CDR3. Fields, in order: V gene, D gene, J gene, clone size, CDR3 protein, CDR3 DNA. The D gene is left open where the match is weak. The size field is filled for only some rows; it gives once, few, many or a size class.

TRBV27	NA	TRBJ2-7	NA	CASSLGEAGHEQYF	TGTGCCAGCAGCCTCGGGGAGGCAGGGCACGAGCAGTACTTC
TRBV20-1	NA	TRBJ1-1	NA	CSASAGINTEAFF	TGCAGTGCTAGTGCGGGGATTAACACTGAAGCTTTCTTT
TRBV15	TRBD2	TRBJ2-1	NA	CATSEGLAGVDSDEQFF	TGTGCCACCAGCGAAGGACTAGCGGGAGTAGATAGCGATGAGCAGTTCTTC
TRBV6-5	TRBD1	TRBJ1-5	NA	CASKDRGPNQPQHF	TGTGCCAGCAAGGACAGGGGGCCAAATCAGCCCCAGCATTTT
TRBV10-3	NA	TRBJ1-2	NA	CAISVLTGPGGYTF	TGTGCCATCAGTGTCTTGACAGGCCCGGGGGGCTACACCTTC
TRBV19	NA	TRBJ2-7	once	CASGVGKLYEQYF	TGTGCCAGCGGGGTAGGCAAGCTCTACGAGCAGTACTTC
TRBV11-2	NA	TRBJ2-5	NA	CASSFGSRPETQYF	TGTGCCAGCAGCTTTGGTTCCAGGCCGGAGACCCAGTACTTC
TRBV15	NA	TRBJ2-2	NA	CATSRESGRNTGELFF	TGTGCCACCAGCAGAGAGAGCGGGCGGAACACCGGGGAGCTGTTTTTT
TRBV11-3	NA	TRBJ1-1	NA	CASSLLISLEAFF	TGTGCCAGCAGCTTATTAATCAGTCTTGAAGCTTTCTTT
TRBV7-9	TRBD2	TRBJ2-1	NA	CASSYTSGRAGNEQFF	TGTGCCAGCAGCTATACTAGCGGGAGGGCCGGGAATGAGCAGTTCTTC
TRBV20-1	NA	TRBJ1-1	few	CSARAETEAFF	TGCAGTGCTAGAGCCGAGACTGAAGCTTTCTTT
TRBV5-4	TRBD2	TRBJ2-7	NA	CASSLVRAGVYEQYF	TGTGCCAGCAGCTTGGTGCGAGCGGGAGTTTACGAGCAGTACTTC
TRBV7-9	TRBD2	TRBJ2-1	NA	CASSSPSWGRDEQFF	TGTGCCAGCAGCTCCCCAAGTTGGGGGAGGGATGAGCAGTTCTTC
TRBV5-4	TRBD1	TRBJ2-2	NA	CASSWGQGADTGELFF	TGTGCCAGCAGCTGGGGACAGGGGGCCGACACCGGGGAGCTGTTTTTT
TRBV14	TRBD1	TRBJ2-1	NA	CASSQDPGGSYNEQFF	TGTGCCAGCAGCCAAGATCCAGGGGGCTCCTACAATGAGCAGTTCTTC
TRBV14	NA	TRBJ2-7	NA	CASSLGTFQQYF	TGTGCCAGCAGCCTGGGGACATTCCAGCAGTACTTC
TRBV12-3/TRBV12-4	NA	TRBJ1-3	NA	CASNGPERAIYF	TGTGCCAGCAACGGGCCGGAGAGGGCCATATATTTT
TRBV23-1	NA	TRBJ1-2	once	CASRYAHAYYGYTF	TGCGCCAGCAGGTATGCACACGCATACTATGGCTACACCTTC
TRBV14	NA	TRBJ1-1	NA	CASSQEIGGRTEAFF	TGTGCCAGCAGCCAAGAAATCGGGGGGCGAACTGAAGCTTTCTTT
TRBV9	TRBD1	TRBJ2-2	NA	CASSVQGDTGELFF	TGTGCCAGCAGCGTCCAGGGGGACACCGGGGAGCTGTTTTTT
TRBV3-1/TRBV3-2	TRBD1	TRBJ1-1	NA	CASSQRPRTGGTEAFF	TGTGCCAGCAGCCAAAGACCCAGGACAGGCGGCACTGAAGCTTTCTTT
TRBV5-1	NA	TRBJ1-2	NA	CASSRQDNYGYTF	TGCGCCAGCAGTCGACAGGACAACTATGGCTACACCTTC
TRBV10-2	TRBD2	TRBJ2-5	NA	CASSDRTSGRGEETQYF	TGCGCCAGCAGTGACCGGACTAGCGGGAGGGGCGAAGAGACCCAGTACTTC
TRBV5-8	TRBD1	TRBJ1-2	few	CASSSTGDLGYTF	TGTGCCAGCAGCTCGACAGGGGACCTAGGCTACACCTTC
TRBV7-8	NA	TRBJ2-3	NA	CASSFFLDTQYF	TGTGCCAGCAGCTTTTTCTTGGATACGCAGTATTTT
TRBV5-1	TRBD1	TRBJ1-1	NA	CASSPYPGTGGNTEAFF	TGCGCCAGCAGCCCCTATCCCGGGACAGGGGGCAACACTGAAGCTTTCTTT
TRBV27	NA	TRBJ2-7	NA	CASSPQARTYEQYF	TGTGCCAGCAGTCCTCAAGCGCGAACCTACGAGCAGTACTTC
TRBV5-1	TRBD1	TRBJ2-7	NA	CASSLYSGTGDYEQYF	TGCGCCAGCAGCTTGTATAGTGGGACAGGAGACTACGAGCAGTACTTC